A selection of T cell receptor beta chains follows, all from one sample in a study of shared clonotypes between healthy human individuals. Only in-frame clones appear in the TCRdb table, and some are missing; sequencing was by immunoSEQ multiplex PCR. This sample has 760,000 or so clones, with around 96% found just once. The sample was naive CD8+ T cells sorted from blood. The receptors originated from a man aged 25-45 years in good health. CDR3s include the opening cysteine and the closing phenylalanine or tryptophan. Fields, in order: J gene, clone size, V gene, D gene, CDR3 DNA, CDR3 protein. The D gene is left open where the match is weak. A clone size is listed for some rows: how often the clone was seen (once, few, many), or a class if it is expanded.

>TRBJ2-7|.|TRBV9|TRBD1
TGTGCCAGCAGCGTAGGCAGGGGGTACTCCTACGAGCAGTACTTC
CASSVGRGYSYEQYF
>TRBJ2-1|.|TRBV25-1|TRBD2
TGTGCCACCGGACTACTAGCGGGAGGAAACAATGAGCAGTTCTTC
CATGLLAGGNNEQFF
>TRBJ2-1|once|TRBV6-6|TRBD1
TGTGCCAGCAGTATCACGGGACAGAGCTACAATGAGCAGTTCTTC
CASSITGQSYNEQFF
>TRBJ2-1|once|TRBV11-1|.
TGTGCCAGCAGCCCCCGGGACTCCGCCCACAATGAGCAGTTCTTC
CASSPRDSAHNEQFF
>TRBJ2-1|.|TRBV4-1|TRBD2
TGCGCCAGCAGCCAAGATCAACTAGCGGGAGGGCGGGGGAATGAGCAGTTCTTC
CASSQDQLAGGRGNEQFF
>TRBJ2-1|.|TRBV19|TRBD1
TGTGCCAGTAGTGTTCCGGGACAGGGGGCTGCTGAGCAGTTCTTC
CASSVPGQGAAEQFF
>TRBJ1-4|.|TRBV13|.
TGTGCCAGCAGCTTAGAAGCAACTAATGAAAAACTGTTTTTT
CASSLEATNEKLFF
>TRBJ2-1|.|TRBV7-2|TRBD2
TGTGCCAGCAACCTCCTAGCGGGGATTTACAATGAGCAGTTCTTC
CASNLLAGIYNEQFF
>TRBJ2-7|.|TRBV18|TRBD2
TGTGCCAGCTCATCCTCGGGACTAGCGGGAGCGGAGCAGTACTTC
CASSSSGLAGAEQYF
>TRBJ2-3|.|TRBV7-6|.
TGTGCCAGCAGTAGGGCGGGGTCAGATACGCAGTATTTT
CASSRAGSDTQYF
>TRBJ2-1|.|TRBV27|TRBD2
TGTGCCAGCAGTTTCATCGGGACTAGCGGGTTCAATGAGCAGTTCTTC
CASSFIGTSGFNEQFF
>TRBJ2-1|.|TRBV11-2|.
TGTGCCAGCAGCTTACTTAATCGGGGTAGCTCCTACAATGAGCAGTTCTTC
CASSLLNRGSSYNEQFF
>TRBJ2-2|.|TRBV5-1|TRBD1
TGCGCCAGCACCGGAACTGGACAGGGGAGCACCGGGGAGCTGTTTTTT
CASTGTGQGSTGELFF
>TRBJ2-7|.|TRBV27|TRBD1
TGTGCCAGCAGTTACTCCGGGACAGGGGGCTACGAGCAGTACTTC
CASSYSGTGGYEQYF
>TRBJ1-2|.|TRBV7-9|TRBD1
TGTGCCAGCAGCTTGGCCGGGACAGGGGACTATGGCTACACCTTC
CASSLAGTGDYGYTF
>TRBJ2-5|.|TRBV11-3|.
TGTGCCAGCAGCCCCCGACTTGGCGGGGAGACCCAGTACTTC
CASSPRLGGETQYF
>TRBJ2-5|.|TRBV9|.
TGTGCCAGCAGCCCGCAGATTTACCAAGAGACCCAGTACTTC
CASSPQIYQETQYF
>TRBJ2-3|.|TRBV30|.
TGTGCCTGGAGTGTAACCAGTTTCACAGATACGCAGTATTTT
CAWSVTSFTDTQYF
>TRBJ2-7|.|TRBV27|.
TGTGCCAGCAGTTCTAATCTCTACGAGCAGTACTTC
CASSSNLYEQYF
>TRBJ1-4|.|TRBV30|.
TGTGCCTGGAGCCCAGGGCTCGATGAAAAACTGTTTTTT
CAWSPGLDEKLFF